This TCR beta chain was recorded in a study of T cells in Graves' hyperthyroidism and ophthalmopathy (dated by TCRdb to the late 2010s). Study-wide context: Peripheral blood samples were taken at initial diagnosis, before any treatment was given. After blood sampling, hyperthyroidism patients were treated with methimazole at a starting dose of 30 mg daily, and ophthalmopathy patients were treated with high-dose intravenous methylprednisolone. The approximately 100 discovery patients were randomly divided into training and test sets at a 7:3 ratio. Whether ophthalmopathy could be predicted prospectively was tested in an independent validation cohort made up of 18 hyperthyroidism patients plus 17 patients who later progressed to ophthalmopathy. Thyroid tissue and blood T-cell repertoires from more than five Graves' hyperthyroidism patients were also compared in the study. To identify distinguishing TCR V-J signatures, a discovery cohort of some 100 patients was used, comprising 43 with Graves' ophthalmopathy and approximately 58 with stable Graves' hyperthyroidism. According to the paper, TCR Vbeta CDR3 sequencing was carried out on 135 peripheral blood samples, which came from 40 to 45 ophthalmopathy, under 85 hyperthyroidism and approximately 17 progressor patients.

Graves' hyperthyroidism was defined as stable when no progression to ophthalmopathy occurred over 18 months of follow-up. Hyperthyroidism patients were newly diagnosed, with disease duration under 2 months, and aged 18 to 65 years. Patients with uncontrolled infections, other autoimmune diseases, pregnancy or lactation were excluded. Diagnoses were established on the basis of clinical symptoms, serum thyroxine and TRAb, thyroid ultrasound, and orbital computed tomography. PBMCs were separated from approximately 9.9 ml of fresh peripheral blood using Ficoll-Paque density gradient centrifugation. Total RNA was extracted using Trizol reagent, and RNA quality was assessed on an Agilent 2100 Bioanalyzer. Per the germline V gene, SQVTM is the CDR1 and ANQGSEA is the CDR2. The cysteine opens and the phenylalanine closes a CDR3 of 14 amino acids. Only the CDR3 region is kept as DNA, spanning 42 bases read in frame from base 1. V and J are truncated by 4 bases and 6 bases respectively, leaving an intervening sequence of 17 bases.

This clonotype was counted ten times or more. No antigen is known for it. No much larger clone is present one base from it, and per-base qualities are unavailable. Findings and caveats that apply to the study as a whole: A 13 V-J signature model separated ophthalmopathy from stable hyperthyroidism, with roughly 88% sensitivity and about 81% specificity in cross-validation and 80%/75% in testing. Most expanded thyroid clonotypes (frequency above 0.001) were also detected in blood, suggesting blood repertoires may reflect thyroid immune responses. Sample size was not statistically predetermined, and blinding of investigators to group allocation was not performed. During validation, the model predicted progression to ophthalmopathy a median of around 7 months ahead of onset, with around 70% sensitivity and 72% to 85% specificity.

Amplification of TCR beta CDR3 regions was carried out from RNA transcripts. The first round of RT-PCR for the TCR CDR3 was performed with the HTBI primer set and the Qiagen OneStep RT-PCR kit. Libraries were constructed in a second round of multiplex PCR, after which size selection and purification were performed. The libraries were sequenced on an Illumina HiSeq2000 using paired-end 100 bp reads. The published analysis was carried out like this. SOAPnuke was used to process the raw data, removing reads that contained adapters or uncalled bases, had a mean Phred below 15, or lacked an exact match to the constant primer or identifier. High-quality paired reads were merged with COPE v1.2.5, and unique nucleotide sequences were defined as clonotypes. MiTCR v1.1 was used to align clonotypes to the IMGT TRBV, TRBD and TRBJ reference segments. The analysis included only V-J combinations with a frequency above 0.0001, which together covered approximately 99% of the repertoires. The TCS score was defined as F50 (clonal expansion) divided by E x V (chaos), with BLOSUM62-based TCRdist calculated between CDR3 peptides within each V-J. Welch's t-statistics and random forest reduced around 510 V-J features to around 14, which were used in a naive Bayes classifier (R e1071). TCRdb reprocessing: public reads trimmed at Q25 with fastp, clones called with MiXCR, in-frame beta chains kept. A single entry per CDR3 protein holds the most common genes and DNA from its merged rows. In this record, the V and J calls reflect TCRdb's handling and not the investigators' own analysis. Present in this sample are a few hundred thousand distinct CDR3 sequences, 15% of which were seen just once. The top ten hold roughly 33% of the sample.

Recombination connected TRBV29-1 to TRBJ2-3; no D gene can be assigned with confidence. The source material was blood. This sequence was found in a woman in her twenties or thirties with Graves' hyperthyroidism. The sequenced DNA is TGCAGCGTTGCTTCTGGGCAGTTACAGGATACGCAGTATTTT. Protein translation: CSVASGQLQDTQYF.